This entry concerns a single T cell receptor beta chain. Its antigen is undetermined. The CDR3 regions of TCR beta were amplified from RNA transcripts. TCR CDR3 regions were first amplified by RT-PCR with HTBI primers. One entry per CDR3 protein results from TCRdb running MiXCR on the multiplex PCR reads. The data hold some 620,000 distinct CDR3 sequences, with around 15% observed a single time. The sample is drawn from a study of T cells in Graves' hyperthyroidism and ophthalmopathy. It was approximately 9.4 ml of fresh peripheral blood that supplied the PBMCs. Study observations and caveats: Clonotypes that were expanded in thyroid above 0.001 mostly appeared in blood too.

The CDR3 extends over 16 amino acids. Per the germline V gene, CDR1 is DFQATT and CDR2 is SNEGSKA (reference sequence). After removal of 3 bases from V and 5 bases from J, the junction contained 9 bases not matched to a gene. Sequencing was carried out using blood. The chain has TRBV20-1 and TRBJ2-1, with TRBD1 matching 11 bases. The origin of this receptor is a woman in her 30s with Graves' hyperthyroidism. CDR3 in amino acids: CSASTLGTGGHNEQFF. DNA for the CDR3: TGCAGTGCTAGCACCTTAGGGACAGGGGGGCACAATGAGCAGTTCTTC.